Listed below are T cell receptor beta chains from one sample, sequenced in a study of cytomegalovirus exposure and HLA in healthy donors. Data came from immunoSEQ multiplex PCR; TCRdb stores just in-frame clones and leaves some out. The sample includes some 340,000 clones, roughly 87% seen only once; the top ten take roughly 1.2%. Sequenced material: PBMCs. All receptors come from a woman between 25 and 40 years old in good health and CMV-seropositive. CDR3s include the opening cysteine and the closing phenylalanine or tryptophan. D genes are given only for firm matches. Expanded clones are given a class, and other clones once, few, many or no size at all.

clone size	D gene	J gene	V gene	CDR3 protein	CDR3 DNA
.	.	TRBJ1-1	TRBV2	CASRAPHLTGTEAFF	TGTGCCAGCAGAGCCCCACATCTAACGGGGACTGAAGCTTTCTTT
.	.	TRBJ2-7	TRBV14	CASSQALSRVDEQYF	TGTGCCAGCAGCCAAGCCCTCTCCAGGGTAGACGAGCAGTACTTC
once	TRBD1	TRBJ2-7	TRBV5-1	CASSFGTGTYEQYF	TGCGCCAGCAGCTTCGGGACAGGGACCTACGAGCAGTACTTC
.	.	TRBJ2-7	TRBV19	CASSIPGLQYEQYF	TGTGCCAGTAGTATACCGGGACTCCAATACGAGCAGTACTTC
.	.	TRBJ2-2	TRBV28	CASSFQGPMEAGELFF	TGTGCCAGCAGTTTCCAGGGACCCATGGAGGCCGGGGAGCTGTTTTTT
.	TRBD1	TRBJ2-6	TRBV5-1	CASSLRGQGPLGANVLTF	TGCGCCAGCAGCTTGAGGGGACAGGGGCCCCTCGGGGCCAACGTCCTGACTTTC
.	.	TRBJ2-5	TRBV7-2	CASSSRRSRETQYF	TGTGCCAGCAGCTCGCGCCGGTCTAGGGAGACCCAGTACTTC
.	TRBD2	TRBJ2-7	TRBV4-1	CASSQDISGMVTYEQYF	TGCGCCAGCAGCCAAGATATTAGCGGGATGGTCACCTACGAGCAGTACTTC
.	.	TRBJ1-4	TRBV4-1	CASSATPSGATNEKLFF	TGCGCCAGCAGCGCAACTCCCTCAGGGGCCACTAATGAAAAACTGTTTTTT
.	.	TRBJ2-2	TRBV7-2	CASSSNTGELFF	TGTGCCAGCAGCTCTAACACCGGGGAGCTGTTTTTT
.	TRBD1	TRBJ2-5	TRBV2	CASSYLLIGTGIEETQYF	TGTGCCAGCAGCTATCTTCTTATCGGGACAGGAATCGAGGAGACCCAGTACTTC
.	.	TRBJ2-7	TRBV7-8	CASSQGTVYEQYF	TGTGCCAGCAGCCAAGGGACGGTCTACGAGCAGTACTTC
once	.	TRBJ1-4	TRBV30	CAWSGRPLDFYEKLFF	TGTGCCTGGAGTGGTCGGCCGCTGGATTTCTACGAAAAACTGTTTTTT
.	TRBD2	TRBJ2-7	TRBV4-2	CASSQEIGGGYEQYF	TGTGCCAGCAGCCAAGAAATTGGCGGGGGGTATGAGCAGTACTTC
.	.	TRBJ1-2	TRBV19	CASSIANGYTF	TGTGCCAGTAGTATAGCAAATGGCTACACCTTC
.	.	TRBJ2-7	TRBV21-1	CASSRSTGLAQTRSSYEQYF	TGTGCCAGCAGCAGAAGCACGGGACTAGCTCAAACTAGGAGCTCCTACGAGCAGTACTTC
.	TRBD2	TRBJ2-5	TRBV10-3	CAISKGLAVRAEGETQYF	TGTGCCATCAGTAAGGGACTAGCGGTCCGGGCGGAGGGAGAGACCCAGTACTTC
few	TRBD1	TRBJ1-2	TRBV13	CASSGQGGQGYTF	TGTGCCAGCAGCGGACAGGGCGGGCAGGGCTACACCTTC
.	.	TRBJ1-5	TRBV27	CASSVRWQALNQPQHF	TGTGCCAGCAGCGTACGTTGGCAGGCGCTAAATCAGCCCCAGCATTTT
.	.	TRBJ2-7	TRBV6-6	CASSRQGGGGYEQYF	TGTGCCAGCAGTCGCCAAGGAGGAGGCGGCTACGAGCAGTACTTC
.	TRBD2	TRBJ2-2	TRBV2	CASMAGAPGELFF	TGTGCCAGCATGGCGGGAGCTCCCGGGGAGCTGTTTTTT
.	TRBD1	TRBJ2-7	TRBV4-1	CASSQAGQASYEQYF	TGCGCCAGCAGCCAAGCGGGACAGGCCTCCTACGAGCAGTACTTC
.	TRBD1	TRBJ2-7	TRBV6-5	CASSPPGQRKEQYF	TGTGCCAGCAGCCCCCCGGGACAGAGGAAAGAGCAGTACTTC
once	.	TRBJ2-3	TRBV27	CASSLAGTQTDTQYF	TGTGCCAGCAGTTTAGCCGGGACTCAGACAGATACGCAGTATTTT
.	.	TRBJ1-1	TRBV7-2	CASSLMGINTEAFF	TGTGCCAGCAGCTTAATGGGAATTAACACTGAAGCTTTCTTT
.	.	TRBJ1-4	TRBV5-4	CASSVQREGHTNEKLFF	TGTGCCAGCAGCGTACAGCGCGAGGGCCACACAAATGAAAAACTGTTTTTT
.	.	TRBJ1-5	TRBV5-6	CASSLAAGNQPQHF	TGTGCCAGCAGCTTGGCGGCTGGCAATCAGCCCCAGCATTTT
.	.	TRBJ2-5	TRBV30	CAWSVTGVKTQYF	TGTGCCTGGAGTGTAACCGGGGTCAAGACCCAGTACTTC
.	.	TRBJ2-3	TRBV11-3	CASSLSGLGTDTQYF	TGTGCCAGCAGCTTATCGGGACTGGGGACAGATACGCAGTATTTT
.	.	TRBJ2-7	TRBV28	CASSLEGGPYEQYF	TGTGCCAGCAGTTTAGAAGGGGGTCCCTACGAGCAGTACTTC
.	.	TRBJ2-4	TRBV27	CASSTRNREGYAKNIQYF	TGTGCCAGCAGTACCCGAAACAGGGAGGGGTATGCCAAAAACATTCAGTACTTC
.	TRBD1	TRBJ1-5	TRBV27	CASSSSPQGGQGAFRNQPQHF	TGTGCCAGCAGTTCCTCACCCCAGGGGGGACAGGGGGCTTTTAGGAATCAGCCCCAGCATTTT
.	.	TRBJ2-7	TRBV27	CASSPTPYEQYF	TGTGCCAGCAGTCCAACCCCCTACGAGCAGTACTTC
.	TRBD2	TRBJ2-1	TRBV29-1	CSVVPLAGAYNEQFF	TGCAGCGTTGTGCCCCTAGCGGGAGCCTACAATGAGCAGTTCTTC
.	.	TRBJ1-4	TRBV6-5	CASSSTLGEKLFF	TGTGCCAGCAGTTCCACACTGGGTGAAAAACTGTTTTTT
.	.	TRBJ2-5	TRBV4-2	CASSQDLRTLEETQYF	TGTGCCAGCAGCCAAGATTTGCGGACACTAGAAGAGACCCAGTACTTC
once	.	TRBJ1-2	TRBV29-1	CSGEGEGNYGYTF	TGCAGCGGTGAGGGGGAGGGGAACTATGGCTACACCTTC
once	TRBD1	TRBJ1-2	TRBV7-8	CASSLAARGGNYGYTF	TGTGCCAGCAGCTTAGCTGCCAGGGGGGGGAACTATGGCTACACCTTC
.	.	TRBJ1-1	TRBV2	CASFDPNTEAFF	TGTGCCAGCTTTGACCCGAACACTGAAGCTTTCTTT
.	.	TRBJ2-7	TRBV6-4	CASSPGSGNEQYF	TGTGCCAGCAGTCCTGGGTCGGGGAACGAGCAGTACTTC